The rows below give T cell receptor beta chains drawn from one sample of a study of cytomegalovirus exposure and HLA in healthy donors. This table comes from immunoSEQ multiplex PCR, and its TCRdb copy is limited to in-frame clones, with some not included. The profile shows roughly 72,000 clones, roughly three quarters of them singletons. Sequencing was done on a sample of PBMCs. The origin of the receptors is a woman aged 35 to 49 in good health and CMV-seropositive. CDR3s include the opening cysteine and the closing phenylalanine or tryptophan. D genes are given only for firm matches. Part of the rows lack a size; the others show once, few, many or a class for expanded clones.

clone_size,d_call,j_call,v_call,cdr3_nt,cdr3_aa
.,.,TRBJ1-1,TRBV4-1,TGCGCCAGCAGCATCGCGGAGAACACTGAAGCTTTCTTT,CASSIAENTEAFF
.,TRBD1,TRBJ1-1,TRBV29-1,TGCAGCGTTAGGACAGGGTTTTCTGAAGCTTTCTTT,CSVRTGFSEAFF
.,TRBD1,TRBJ1-4,TRBV6-4,TGTGCCAGCAGTGAAACCGGGACAGGGGGTGAAAAACTGTTTTTT,CASSETGTGGEKLFF
.,.,TRBJ1-5,TRBV30,TGTGCCTGGAGTAAACAGCTCAATCAGCCCCAGCATTTT,CAWSKQLNQPQHF
.,.,TRBJ1-1,TRBV5-4,TGTGCCAGCAGCCATGGAACAGGGTTCCGGCAAGCTTTCTTT,CASSHGTGFRQAFF
.,TRBD2,TRBJ2-3,TRBV2,TGTGCCAGCAGCCACGGACTAGCGGGGGGTTTT,CASSHGLAGGF
.,.,TRBJ2-7,TRBV11-2,TGTGCCAGCAGCTTAGCCTCGGGGACACCGTTTCAAACCTACGAGCAGTACTTC,CASSLASGTPFQTYEQYF
.,.,TRBJ1-2,TRBV7-8,TGTGCCAGCAGCTTAGCGTGGACAGATATGATTAACTATGGCTACACCTTC,CASSLAWTDMINYGYTF
.,TRBD1,TRBJ1-1,TRBV30,TGTGCCTGGAGCAGACAGGGCGGGACTGAAGCTTTCTTT,CAWSRQGGTEAFF
.,TRBD2,TRBJ2-3,TRBV2,TGTGCCAGCAGTGAAATAGCGGGAGGGGGAGATACGCAGTATTTT,CASSEIAGGGDTQYF
.,.,TRBJ2-5,TRBV5-5,TGTGCCAGCAGCTTGTCTTCGTTTGGGGGGGAGACCCAGTACTTC,CASSLSSFGGETQYF
.,.,TRBJ1-5,TRBV6-4,TGTGCCAGCAGTGACGGTCAGGGCCATCAGCCCCAGCATTTT,CASSDGQGHQPQHF
.,TRBD1,TRBJ2-4,TRBV4-1,TGCGCCAGCTCCGGGACAGTGAACGCACTAGCCAAAAACATTCAGTACTTC,CASSGTVNALAKNIQYF
.,TRBD2,TRBJ2-7,TRBV4-2,TGTGCCAGCAGCCAAACCGGGACTAGCGCCCCGAGAATGGATGAGCAGTACTTC,CASSQTGTSAPRMDEQYF
.,TRBD2,TRBJ2-7,TRBV29-1,TGCAGCGTTTCTGCGGGAGCAAAGGGCGAGCAGTACTTC,CSVSAGAKGEQYF
many,TRBD1,TRBJ1-5,TRBV2,TGTGCCAGCAGTGAAGCCGGGGACGGACAGGGCTTTAGACAGCCCCAGCATTTT,CASSEAGDGQGFRQPQHF
.,TRBD1,TRBJ1-2,TRBV10-3,TGTGCCATCAGTGAACTATCCGGGACAGAGGATGGCTACACCTTC,CAISELSGTEDGYTF
.,TRBD1,TRBJ1-1,TRBV10-3,TGTGCCATCAGGGACAGGGGTTTTGGCGCTGAAGCTTTCTTT,CAIRDRGFGAEAFF
few,.,TRBJ1-2,TRBV29-1,TGCAGCGTTGAGGGTGTGTCAGGGGAATACTATGGCTACACCTTC,CSVEGVSGEYYGYTF
.,TRBD2,TRBJ2-7,TRBV30,TGTGCCTGGAGTCCGGGGGGCTACGAGCAGTACTTC,CAWSPGGYEQYF
.,TRBD1,TRBJ1-1,TRBV9,TGTGCCAGCAGCGCTAGCATCGGGACAGGGAAGAACACTGAAGCTTTCTTT,CASSASIGTGKNTEAFF
.,.,TRBJ1-2,TRBV14,TGTGCCAGCAGCCAAGTACGGCCGGGGGGCTACACCTTC,CASSQVRPGGYTF
.,.,TRBJ2-2,TRBV11-3,TGTGCCAGCAGCTCAACAGGGCTTTGGGAGAACACCGGGGAGCTGTTTTTT,CASSSTGLWENTGELFF
.,TRBD1,TRBJ1-6,TRBV2,TGTGCCAGCAGTGAAAGGGGGCGAAGTAATTCACCCCTCCACTTT,CASSERGRSNSPLHF